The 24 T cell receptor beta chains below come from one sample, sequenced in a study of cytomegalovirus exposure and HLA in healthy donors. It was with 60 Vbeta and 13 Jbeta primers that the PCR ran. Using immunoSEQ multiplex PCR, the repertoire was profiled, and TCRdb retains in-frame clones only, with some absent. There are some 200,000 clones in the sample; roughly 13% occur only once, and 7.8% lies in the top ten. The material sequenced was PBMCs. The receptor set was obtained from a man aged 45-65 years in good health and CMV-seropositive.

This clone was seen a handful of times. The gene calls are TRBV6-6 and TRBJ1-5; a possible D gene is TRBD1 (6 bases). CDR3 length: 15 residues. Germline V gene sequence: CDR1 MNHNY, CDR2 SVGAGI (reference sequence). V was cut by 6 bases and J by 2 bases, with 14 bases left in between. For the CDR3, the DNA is TGTGCCAGCAGAGATGTTGGGGGCGGCAATCAGCCCCAGCATTTT. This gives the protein CASRDVGGGNQPQHF.

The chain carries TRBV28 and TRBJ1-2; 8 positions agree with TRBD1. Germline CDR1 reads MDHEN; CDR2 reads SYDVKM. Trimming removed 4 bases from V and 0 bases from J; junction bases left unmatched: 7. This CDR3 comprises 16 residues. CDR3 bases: TGTGCCAGCAGTTCAGGACAGGGAGCTACTAACTATGGCTACACCTTC. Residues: CASSSGQGATNYGYTF.

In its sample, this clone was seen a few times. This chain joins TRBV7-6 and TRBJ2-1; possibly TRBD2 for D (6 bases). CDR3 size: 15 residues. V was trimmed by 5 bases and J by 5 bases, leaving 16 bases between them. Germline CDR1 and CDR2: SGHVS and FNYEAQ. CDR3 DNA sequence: TGTGCCAGCAGCCTCCTGGAAGGGAGGAACAATGAGCAGTTCTTC. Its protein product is CASSLLEGRNNEQFF.

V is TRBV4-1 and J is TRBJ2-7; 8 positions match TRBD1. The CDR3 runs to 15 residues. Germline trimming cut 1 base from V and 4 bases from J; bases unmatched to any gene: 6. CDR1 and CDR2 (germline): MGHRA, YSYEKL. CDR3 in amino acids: CASSQARTGMYEQYF. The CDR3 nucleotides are TGCGCCAGCAGCCAAGCCCGGACAGGGATGTACGAGCAGTACTTC.

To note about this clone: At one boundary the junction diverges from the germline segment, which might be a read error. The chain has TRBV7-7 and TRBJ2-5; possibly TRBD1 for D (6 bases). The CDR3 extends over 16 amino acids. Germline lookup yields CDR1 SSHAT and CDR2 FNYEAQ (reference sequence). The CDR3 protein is CASSLQGRGGQETQYF. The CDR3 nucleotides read TGTGCTAGCAGCCTACAGGGAAGAGGGGGCCAAGAGACCCAGTACTTC.

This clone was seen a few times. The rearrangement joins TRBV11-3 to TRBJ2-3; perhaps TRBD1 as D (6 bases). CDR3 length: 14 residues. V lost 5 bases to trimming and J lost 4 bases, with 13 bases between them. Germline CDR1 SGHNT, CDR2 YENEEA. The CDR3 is CASSPRTESDTQYF. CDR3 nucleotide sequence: TGTGCCAGCAGCCCTCGGACAGAATCAGATACGCAGTATTTT.

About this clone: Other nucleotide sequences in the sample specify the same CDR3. Here the CDR3 DNA reads TGCGCCAGCAGCCCGGAGGCTGAATACGAGCAGTACTTC. It is translated as CASSPEAEYEQYF. The rearrangement uses TRBV5-1 and TRBJ2-7; possibly TRBD2 for D (5 bases). The germline V and J ends were trimmed by 4 bases and 4 bases, with 12 bases remaining between them. Germline V gene sequence: CDR1 SGHRS, CDR2 YFSETQ. The CDR3 extends over 13 amino acids.

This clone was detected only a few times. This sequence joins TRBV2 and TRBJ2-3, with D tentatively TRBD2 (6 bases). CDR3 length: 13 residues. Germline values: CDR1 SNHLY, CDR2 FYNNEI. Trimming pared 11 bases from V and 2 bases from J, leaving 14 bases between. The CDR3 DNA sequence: TGTGCCTCTCAGGGCGGGGCCACAGATACGCAGTATTTT. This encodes CASQGGATDTQYF.

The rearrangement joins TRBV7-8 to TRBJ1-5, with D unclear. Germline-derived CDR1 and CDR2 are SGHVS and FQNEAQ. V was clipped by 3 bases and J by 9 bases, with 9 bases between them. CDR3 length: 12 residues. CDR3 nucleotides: TGTGCCAGCAGCTTCGTGGAGGGGCCCCAGCATTTT. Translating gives CASSFVEGPQHF.

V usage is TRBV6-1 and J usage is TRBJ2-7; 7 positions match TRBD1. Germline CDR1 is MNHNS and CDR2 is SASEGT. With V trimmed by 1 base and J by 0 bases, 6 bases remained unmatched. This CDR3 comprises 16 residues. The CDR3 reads CASSEGHDRVSYEQYF. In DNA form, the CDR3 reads TGTGCCAGCAGTGAAGGACACGACAGGGTCTCCTACGAGCAGTACTTC.

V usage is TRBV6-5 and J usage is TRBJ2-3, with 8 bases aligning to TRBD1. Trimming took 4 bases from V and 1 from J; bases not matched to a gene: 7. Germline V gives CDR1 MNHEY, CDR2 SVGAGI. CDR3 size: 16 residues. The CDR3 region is CASSSPDREGTDTQYF. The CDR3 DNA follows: TGTGCCAGCAGTTCGCCGGACAGGGAGGGCACAGATACGCAGTATTTT.

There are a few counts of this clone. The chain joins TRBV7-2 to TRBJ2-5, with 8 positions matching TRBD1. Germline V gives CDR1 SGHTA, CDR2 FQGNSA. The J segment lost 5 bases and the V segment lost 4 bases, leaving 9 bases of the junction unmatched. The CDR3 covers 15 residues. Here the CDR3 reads CASSSGGSGVETQYF. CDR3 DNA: TGTGCCAGCAGCTCAGGGGGCTCCGGGGTTGAGACCCAGTACTTC.

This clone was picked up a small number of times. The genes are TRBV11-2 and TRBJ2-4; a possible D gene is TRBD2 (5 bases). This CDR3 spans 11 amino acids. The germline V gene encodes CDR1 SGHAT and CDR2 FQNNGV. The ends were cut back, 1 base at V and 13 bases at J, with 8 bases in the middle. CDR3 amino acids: CASSLVTGQYF. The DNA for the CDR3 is TGTGCCAGCAGCTTAGTTACGGGACAGTACTTC.

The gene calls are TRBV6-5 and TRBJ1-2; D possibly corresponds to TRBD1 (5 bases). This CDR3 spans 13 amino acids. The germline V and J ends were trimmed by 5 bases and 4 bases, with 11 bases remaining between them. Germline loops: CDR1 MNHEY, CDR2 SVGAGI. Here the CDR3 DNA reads TGTGCCAGCAGTCGTCAGGGTATCTATGGCTACACCTTC. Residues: CASSRQGIYGYTF.

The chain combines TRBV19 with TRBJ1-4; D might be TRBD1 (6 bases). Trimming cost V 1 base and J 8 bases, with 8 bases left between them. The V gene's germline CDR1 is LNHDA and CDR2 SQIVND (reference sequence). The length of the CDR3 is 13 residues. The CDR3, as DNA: TGTGCCAGTAGTATAGCAGGGGTGGAAAAACTGTTTTTT. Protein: CASSIAGVEKLFF.

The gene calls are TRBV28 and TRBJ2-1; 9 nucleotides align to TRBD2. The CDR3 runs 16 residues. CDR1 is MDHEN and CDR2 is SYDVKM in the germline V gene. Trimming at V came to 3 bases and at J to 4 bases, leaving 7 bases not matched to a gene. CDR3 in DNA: TGTGCCAGCAGTTTGATTAGCGGGGGCCTTTACAATGAGCAGTTCTTC. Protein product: CASSLISGGLYNEQFF. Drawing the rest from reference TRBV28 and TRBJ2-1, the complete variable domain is DVKVTQSSRYLVKRTGEKVFLECVQDMDHENMFWYRQDPGLGLRLIYFSYDVKMKEKGDIPEGYSVSREKKERFSLILESASTNQTSMYLCASSLISGGLYNEQFFGPGTRLTVL.

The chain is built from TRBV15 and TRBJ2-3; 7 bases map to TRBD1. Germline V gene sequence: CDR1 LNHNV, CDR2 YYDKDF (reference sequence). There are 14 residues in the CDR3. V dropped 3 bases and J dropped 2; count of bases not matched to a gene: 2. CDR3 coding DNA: TGTGCCACCAGCAGGACAGGGAACACAGATACGCAGTATTTT. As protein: CATSRTGNTDTQYF.

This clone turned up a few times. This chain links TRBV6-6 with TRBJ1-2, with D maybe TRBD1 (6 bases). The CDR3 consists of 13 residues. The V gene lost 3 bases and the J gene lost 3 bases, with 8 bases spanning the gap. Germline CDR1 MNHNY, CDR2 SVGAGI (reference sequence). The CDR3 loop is CASSYTGYYGYTF. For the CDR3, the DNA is TGTGCCAGCAGTTATACAGGGTACTATGGCTACACCTTC.

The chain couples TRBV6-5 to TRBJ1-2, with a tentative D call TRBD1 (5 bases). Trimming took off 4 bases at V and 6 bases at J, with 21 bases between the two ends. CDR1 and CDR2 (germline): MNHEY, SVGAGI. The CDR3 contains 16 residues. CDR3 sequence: CASSSPGRGEWNGYTF. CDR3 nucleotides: TGTGCCAGCAGTTCCCCTGGACGGGGGGAATGGAATGGCTACACCTTC.

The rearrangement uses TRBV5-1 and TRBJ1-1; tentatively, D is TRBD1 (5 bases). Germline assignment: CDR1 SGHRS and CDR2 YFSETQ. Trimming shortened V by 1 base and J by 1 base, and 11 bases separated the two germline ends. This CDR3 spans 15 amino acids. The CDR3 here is CASSLWGGPNTEAFF. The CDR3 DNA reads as TGCGCCAGCAGCTTGTGGGGGGGACCGAACACTGAAGCTTTCTTT. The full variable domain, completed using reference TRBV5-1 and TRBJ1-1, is KAGVTQTPRYLIKTRGQQVTLSCSPISGHRSVSWYQQTPGQGLQFLFEYFSETQRNKGNFPGRFSGRQFSNSRSEMNVSTLELGDSALYLCASSLWGGPNTEAFFGQGTRLTVV.

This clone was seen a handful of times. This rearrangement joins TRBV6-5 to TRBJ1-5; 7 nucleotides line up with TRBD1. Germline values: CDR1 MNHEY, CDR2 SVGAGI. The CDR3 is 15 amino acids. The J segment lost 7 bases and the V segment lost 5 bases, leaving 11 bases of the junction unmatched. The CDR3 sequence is CASSRFRGLRQPQHF. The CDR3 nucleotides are TGTGCCAGCAGTCGATTCAGGGGGTTGCGACAGCCCCAGCATTTT.

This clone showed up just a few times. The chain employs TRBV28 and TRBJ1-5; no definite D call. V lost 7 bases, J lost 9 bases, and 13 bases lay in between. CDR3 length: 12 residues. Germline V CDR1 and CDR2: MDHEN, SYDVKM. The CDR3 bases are TGTGCCAGCACCTTTTGGGGAGTGCCCCAGCATTTT. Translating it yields CASTFWGVPQHF.

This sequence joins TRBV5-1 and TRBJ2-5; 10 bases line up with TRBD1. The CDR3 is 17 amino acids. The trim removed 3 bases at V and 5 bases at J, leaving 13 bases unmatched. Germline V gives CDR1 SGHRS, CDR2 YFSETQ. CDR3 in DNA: TGCGCCAGCAGCTCCGCACCCGGGACAGGGGTTTTGGAGACCCAGTACTTC. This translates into CASSSAPGTGVLETQYF.

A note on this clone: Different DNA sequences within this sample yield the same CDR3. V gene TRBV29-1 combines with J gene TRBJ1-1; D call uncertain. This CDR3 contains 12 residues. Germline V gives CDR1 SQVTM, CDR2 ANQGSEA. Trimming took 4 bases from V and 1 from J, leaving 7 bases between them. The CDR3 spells CSVAAGNTEAFF. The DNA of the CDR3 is TGCAGCGTTGCTGCAGGGAACACTGAAGCTTTCTTT. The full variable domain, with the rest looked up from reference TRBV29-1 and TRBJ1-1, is SAVISQKPSRDICQRGTSLTIQCQVDSQVTMMFWYRQQPGQSLTLIATANQGSEATYESGFVIDKFPISRPNLTFSTLTVSNMSPEDSSIYLCSVAAGNTEAFFGQGTRLTVV.